This T cell receptor beta chain was sequenced during a study of T cells in Graves' hyperthyroidism and ophthalmopathy. Germline CDR1 ENHRY, CDR2 SYGVKD. The CDR3 is 15 amino acids. After removal of 3 bases from V and 7 bases from J, the junction contained 8 bases not matched to a gene. The TCR beta CDR3 regions underwent amplification using RNA transcripts as the source. First-round RT-PCR with HTBI primers amplified the TCR CDR3 region. In TCRdb, the multiplex PCR reads were re-called with MiXCR into one record per CDR3 protein. This sample yields over 700,000 distinct CDR3 sequences, of which 38% are seen a single time; around 10% belongs to the top ten.

The sequence was collected from a man aged 18 to 29 with Graves' hyperthyroidism. The genes are TRBV10-3 and TRBJ1-5, with 8 bases lining up with TRBD1. The sample taken for sequencing was blood. The CDR3 region is CAISDTDRGMQPQHF. The CDR3 DNA reads TGTGCCATCAGTGATACCGACAGGGGCATGCAGCCCCAGCATTTT.